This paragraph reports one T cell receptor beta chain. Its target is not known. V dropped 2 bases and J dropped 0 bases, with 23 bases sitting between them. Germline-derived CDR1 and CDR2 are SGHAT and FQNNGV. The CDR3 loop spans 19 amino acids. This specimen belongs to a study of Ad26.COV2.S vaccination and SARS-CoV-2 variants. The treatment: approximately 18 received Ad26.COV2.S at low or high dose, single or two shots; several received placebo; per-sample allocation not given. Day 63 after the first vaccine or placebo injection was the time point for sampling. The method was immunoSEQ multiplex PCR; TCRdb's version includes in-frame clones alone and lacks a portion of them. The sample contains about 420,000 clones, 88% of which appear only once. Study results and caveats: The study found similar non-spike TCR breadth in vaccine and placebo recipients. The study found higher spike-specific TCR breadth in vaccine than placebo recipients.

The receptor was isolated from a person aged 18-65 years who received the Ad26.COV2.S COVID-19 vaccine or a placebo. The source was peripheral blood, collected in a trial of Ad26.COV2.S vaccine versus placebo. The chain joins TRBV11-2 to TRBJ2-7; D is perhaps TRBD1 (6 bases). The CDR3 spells CASSLSRGTTGSSSYEQYF. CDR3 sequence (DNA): TGTGCCAGCAGCTTAAGCCGCGGTACGACAGGATCCAGCTCCTACGAGCAGTACTTC.